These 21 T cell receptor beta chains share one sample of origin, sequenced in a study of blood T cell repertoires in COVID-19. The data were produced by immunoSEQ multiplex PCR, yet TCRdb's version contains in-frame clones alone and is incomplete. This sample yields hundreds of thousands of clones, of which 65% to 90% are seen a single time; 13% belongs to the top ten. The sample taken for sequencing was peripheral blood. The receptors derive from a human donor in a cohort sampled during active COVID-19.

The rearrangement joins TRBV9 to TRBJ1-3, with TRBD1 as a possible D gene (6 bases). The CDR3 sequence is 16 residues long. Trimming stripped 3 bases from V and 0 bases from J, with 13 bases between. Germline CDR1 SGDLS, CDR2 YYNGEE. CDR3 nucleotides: TGTGCCAGCAGCGGGCCACAGGGCCACTCTGGAAACACCATATATTTT. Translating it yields CASSGPQGHSGNTIYF.

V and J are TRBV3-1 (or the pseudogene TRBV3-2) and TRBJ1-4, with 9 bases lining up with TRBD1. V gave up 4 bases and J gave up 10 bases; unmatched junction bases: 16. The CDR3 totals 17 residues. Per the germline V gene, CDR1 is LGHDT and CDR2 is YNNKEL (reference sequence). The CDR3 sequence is CASSPPIQGASIGKLFF. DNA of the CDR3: TGTGCCAGCAGCCCACCCATACAGGGGGCGTCCATCGGAAAACTGTTTTTT.

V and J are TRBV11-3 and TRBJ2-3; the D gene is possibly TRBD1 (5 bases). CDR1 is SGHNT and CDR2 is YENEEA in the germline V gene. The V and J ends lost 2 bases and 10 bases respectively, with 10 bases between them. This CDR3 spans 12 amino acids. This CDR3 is CASSLRQGAQYF. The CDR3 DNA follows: TGTGCCAGCAGCTTAAGACAAGGGGCGCAGTATTTT.

For the CDR3, the DNA is TGTGCCTGGAGTCGACAGCTTGAGACTGAAGCTTTCTTT. Translating it yields CAWSRQLETEAFF. The chain has TRBV30 and TRBJ1-1; possible D gene TRBD1, 5 bases. V was shortened by 2 bases and J by 5 bases, with 12 bases between the two germline ends. Germline V CDR1 and CDR2: GTSNPN, SVGIG (reference sequence). This CDR3 is built from 13 residues.

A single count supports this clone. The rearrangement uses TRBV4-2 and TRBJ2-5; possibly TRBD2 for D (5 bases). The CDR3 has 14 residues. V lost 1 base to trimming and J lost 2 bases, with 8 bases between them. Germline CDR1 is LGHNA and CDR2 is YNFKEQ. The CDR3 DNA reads TGTGCCAGCAGCCAAGGTGGGGAGCAAGAGACCCAGTACTTC. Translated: CASSQGGEQETQYF.

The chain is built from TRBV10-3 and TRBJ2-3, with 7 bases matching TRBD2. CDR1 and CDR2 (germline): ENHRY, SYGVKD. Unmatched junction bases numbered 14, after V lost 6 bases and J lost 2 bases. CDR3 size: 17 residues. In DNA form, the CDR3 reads TGTGCCATCAGGAGTAGCGGGCGAACACTATACACAGATACGCAGTATTTT. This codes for CAIRSSGRTLYTDTQYF.

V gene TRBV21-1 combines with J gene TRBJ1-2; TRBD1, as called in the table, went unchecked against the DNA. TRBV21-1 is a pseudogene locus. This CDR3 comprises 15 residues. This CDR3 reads CASSGDSHHSYGYTF. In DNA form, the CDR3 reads TGTGCCAGCTCTGGGGACAGCCACCACTCCTATGGCTACACCTTC.

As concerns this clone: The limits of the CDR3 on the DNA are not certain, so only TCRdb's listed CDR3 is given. Here the CDR3 reads CASSKVGAGSRANEQFF. The rearrangement uses TRBV21-1 and TRBJ2-1; the table's D gene call, TRBD2, was not cross checked with the DNA. TRBV21-1 is given as a pseudogene. The CDR3 totals 17 residues, both ends included.

CDR3 loop: CASSLRQDLLYGYTF. CDR3 DNA: TGTGCCAGCAGCCTACGACAGGACCTACTCTATGGCTACACCTTC. The rearrangement links TRBV7-2 to TRBJ1-2; the D gene is possibly TRBD1 (6 bases). The CDR3 totals 15 residues. The germline V gene has CDR1 SGHTA and CDR2 FQGNSA. Trimming left V 5 bases short and J 4 bases short, with 17 bases between.

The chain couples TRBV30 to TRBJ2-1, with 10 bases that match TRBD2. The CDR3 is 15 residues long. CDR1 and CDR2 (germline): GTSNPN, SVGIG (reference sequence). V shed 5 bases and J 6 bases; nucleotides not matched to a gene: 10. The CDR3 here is CAWGPVAGGPNEQFF. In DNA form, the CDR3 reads TGTGCCTGGGGGCCCGTAGCGGGAGGACCCAATGAGCAGTTCTTC. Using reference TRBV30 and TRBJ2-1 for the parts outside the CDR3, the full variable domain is SQTIHQWPATLVQPVGSPLSLECTVEGTSNPNLYWYRQAAGRGLQLLFYSVGIGQISSEVPQNLSASRPQDRQFILSSKKLLLSDSGFYLCAWGPVAGGPNEQFFGPGTRLTVL.

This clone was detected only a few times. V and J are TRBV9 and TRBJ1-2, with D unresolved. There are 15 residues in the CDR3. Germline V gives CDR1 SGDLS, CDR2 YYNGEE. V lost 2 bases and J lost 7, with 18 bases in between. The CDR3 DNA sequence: TGTGCCAGCAGCGTTATCCTCGACACCTCTATTGGCTACACCTTC. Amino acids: CASSVILDTSIGYTF. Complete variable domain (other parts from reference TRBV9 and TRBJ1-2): DSGVTQTPKHLITATGQRVTLRCSPRSGDLSVYWYQQSLDQGLQFLIQYYNGEERAKGNILERFSAQQFPDLHSELNLSSLELGDSALYFCASSVILDTSIGYTFGSGTRLTVV.

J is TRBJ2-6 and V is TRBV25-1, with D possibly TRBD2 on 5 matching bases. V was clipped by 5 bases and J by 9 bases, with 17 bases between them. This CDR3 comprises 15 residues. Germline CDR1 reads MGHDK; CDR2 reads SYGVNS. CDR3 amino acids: CASSPAGGKGNVLTF. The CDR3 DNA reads TGTGCCAGCAGTCCCGCAGGAGGAAAGGGCAACGTCCTGACTTTC. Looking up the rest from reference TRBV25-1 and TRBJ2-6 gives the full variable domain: EADIYQTPRYLVIGTGKKITLECSQTMGHDKMYWYQQDPGMELHLIHYSYGVNSTEKGDLSSESTVSRIRTEHFPLTLESARPSHTSQYLCASSPAGGKGNVLTFGAGSRLTVL.

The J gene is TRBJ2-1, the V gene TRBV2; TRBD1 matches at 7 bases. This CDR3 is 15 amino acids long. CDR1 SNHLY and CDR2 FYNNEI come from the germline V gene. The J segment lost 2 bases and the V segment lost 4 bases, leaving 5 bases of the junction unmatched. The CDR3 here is CASSGRQGPYNEQFF. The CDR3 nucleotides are TGTGCCAGCAGTGGTAGACAGGGTCCCTACAATGAGCAGTTCTTC.

CDR3: CASSRLGQGHYGYTF. Here the CDR3 DNA reads TGTGCCAGCAGTAGGTTGGGACAGGGACACTATGGCTACACCTTC. The chain uses TRBV27 and TRBJ1-2; 9 bases fit TRBD1. V was pared by 5 bases and J by 3 bases, with 7 bases of the junction left unmatched. CDR3 length equals 15 residues. The germline V gene has CDR1 MNHEY and CDR2 SMNVEV (reference sequence).

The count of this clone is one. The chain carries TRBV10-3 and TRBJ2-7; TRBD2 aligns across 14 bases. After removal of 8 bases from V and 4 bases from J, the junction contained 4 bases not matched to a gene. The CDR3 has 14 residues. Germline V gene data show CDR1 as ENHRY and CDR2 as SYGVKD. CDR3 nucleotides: TGTGCCATCTCTAGGACTAGCGGGAGGTACGAGCAGTACTTC. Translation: CAISRTSGRYEQYF.

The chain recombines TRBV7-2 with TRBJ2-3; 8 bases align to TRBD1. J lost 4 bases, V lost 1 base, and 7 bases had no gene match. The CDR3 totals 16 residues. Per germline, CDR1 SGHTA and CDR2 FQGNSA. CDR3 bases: TGTGCCAGCAGCTTAGGATGGGCAGGGGGCGCAGATACGCAGTATTTT. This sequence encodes CASSLGWAGGADTQYF.

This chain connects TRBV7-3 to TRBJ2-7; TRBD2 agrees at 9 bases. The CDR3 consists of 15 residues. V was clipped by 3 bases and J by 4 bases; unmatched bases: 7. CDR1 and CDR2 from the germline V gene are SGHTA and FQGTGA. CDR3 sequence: CASSFGGRGPYEQYF. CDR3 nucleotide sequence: TGTGCCAGCAGCTTTGGCGGGAGGGGGCCATACGAGCAGTACTTC.

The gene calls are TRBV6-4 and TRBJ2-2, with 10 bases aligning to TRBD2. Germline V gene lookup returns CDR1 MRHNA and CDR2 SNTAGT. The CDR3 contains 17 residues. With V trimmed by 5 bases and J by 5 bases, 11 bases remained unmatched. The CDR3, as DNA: TGTGCCAGCAGTCCCGACGTTTTTAGCGGGAGGACCGGGGAGCTGTTTTTT. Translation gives CASSPDVFSGRTGELFF.

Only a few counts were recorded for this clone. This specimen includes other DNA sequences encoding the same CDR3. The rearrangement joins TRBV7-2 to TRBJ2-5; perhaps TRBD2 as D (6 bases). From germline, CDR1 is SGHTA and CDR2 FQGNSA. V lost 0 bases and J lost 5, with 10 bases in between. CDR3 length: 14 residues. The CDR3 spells CASSLAGGGETQYF. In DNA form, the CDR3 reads TGTGCCAGCAGCTTAGCGGGAGGAGGGGAGACCCAGTACTTC.

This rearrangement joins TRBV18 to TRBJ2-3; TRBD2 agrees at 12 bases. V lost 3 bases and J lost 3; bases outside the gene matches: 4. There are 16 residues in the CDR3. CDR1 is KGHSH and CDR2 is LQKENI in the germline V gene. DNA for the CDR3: TGTGCCAGCTCACCCCTAGCGGGAGGGGAGACAGATACGCAGTATTTT. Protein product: CASSPLAGGETDTQYF.

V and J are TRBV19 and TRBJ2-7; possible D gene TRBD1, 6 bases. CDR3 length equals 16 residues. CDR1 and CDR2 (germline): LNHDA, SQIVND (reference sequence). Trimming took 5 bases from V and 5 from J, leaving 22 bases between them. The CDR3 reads CASSPGPSQGGNEQYF. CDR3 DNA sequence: TGTGCCAGTAGTCCTGGACCCTCACAGGGTGGGAACGAGCAGTACTTC.